This TCR beta chain stems from a study of T cell responses to AZD1222 COVID-19 vaccine. Concerning this clone itself: Its antigen is not identified.

Study-wide points: The peak T cell response came first, and repertoires were sampled only after it.

Sequenced by immunoSEQ multiplex PCR; TCRdb stores in-frame clones only, minus some. The profile covers some 190,000 clones, with over 90% appearing a single time and roughly 2% taken by the ten largest. The CDR3 extends over 19 amino acids. Trimming removed 5 bases at V and 7 bases at J, with 30 bases between. Germline CDR1 reads SGHTA; CDR2 reads FQGTGA. The chain links TRBV7-3 to TRBJ2-1; possibly TRBD2 for D (5 bases). Sequences were derived from peripheral blood, sampled 28 days after the second AZD1222 dose. The TCR sequence derives from an adult who received the AZD1222 COVID-19 vaccine. CDR3 amino acids: CASSREGISLAGTTNEQFF. Written as DNA, the CDR3 is TGTGCCAGCAGCAGAGAAGGGATAAGCCTAGCCGGAACAACAAATGAGCAGTTCTTC. The complete variable domain, with remaining parts taken from reference TRBV7-3 and TRBJ2-1, reads GAGVSQTPSNKVTEKGKYVELRCDPISGHTALYWYRQSLGQGPEFLIYFQGTGAADDSGLPNDRFFAVRPEGSVSTLKIQRTERGDSAVYLCASSREGISLAGTTNEQFFGPGTRLTVL.